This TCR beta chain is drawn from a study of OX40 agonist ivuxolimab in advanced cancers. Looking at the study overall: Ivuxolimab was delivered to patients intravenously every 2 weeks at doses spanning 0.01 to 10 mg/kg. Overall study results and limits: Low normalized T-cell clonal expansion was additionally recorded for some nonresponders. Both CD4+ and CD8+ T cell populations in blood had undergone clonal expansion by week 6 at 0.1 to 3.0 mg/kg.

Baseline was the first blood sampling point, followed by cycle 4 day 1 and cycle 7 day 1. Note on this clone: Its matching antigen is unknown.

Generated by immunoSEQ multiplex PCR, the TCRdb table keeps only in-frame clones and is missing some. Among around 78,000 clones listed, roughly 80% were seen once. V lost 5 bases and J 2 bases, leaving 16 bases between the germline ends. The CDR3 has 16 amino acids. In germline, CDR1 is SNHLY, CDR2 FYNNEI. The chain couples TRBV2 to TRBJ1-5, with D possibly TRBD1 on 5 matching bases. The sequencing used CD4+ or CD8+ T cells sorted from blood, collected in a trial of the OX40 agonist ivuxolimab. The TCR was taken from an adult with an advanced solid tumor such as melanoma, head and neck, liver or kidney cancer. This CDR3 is CASSSTVGTGNQPQHF. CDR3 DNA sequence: TGTGCCAGCAGTTCCACTGTTGGGACTGGCAATCAGCCCCAGCATTTT.